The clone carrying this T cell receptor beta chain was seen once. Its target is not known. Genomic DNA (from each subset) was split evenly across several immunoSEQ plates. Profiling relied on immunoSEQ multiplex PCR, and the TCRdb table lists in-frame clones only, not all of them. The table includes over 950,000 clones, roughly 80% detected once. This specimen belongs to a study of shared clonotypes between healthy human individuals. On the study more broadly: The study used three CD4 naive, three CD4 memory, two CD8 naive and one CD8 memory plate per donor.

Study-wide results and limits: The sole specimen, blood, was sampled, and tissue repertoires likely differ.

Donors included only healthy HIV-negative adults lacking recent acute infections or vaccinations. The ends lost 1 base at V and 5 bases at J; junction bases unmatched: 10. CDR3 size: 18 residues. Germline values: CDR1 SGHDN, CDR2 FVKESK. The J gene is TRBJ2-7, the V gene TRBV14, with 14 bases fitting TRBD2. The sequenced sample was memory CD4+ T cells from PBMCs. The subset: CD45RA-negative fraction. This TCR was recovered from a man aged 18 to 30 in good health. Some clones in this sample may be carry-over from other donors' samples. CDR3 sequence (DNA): TGTGCCAGCAGCCAAGGTGGGACTAGCGGGAGTTTATGGGACGAGCAGTACTTC. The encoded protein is CASSQGGTSGSLWDEQYF. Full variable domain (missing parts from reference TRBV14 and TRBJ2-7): EAGVTQFPSHSVIEKGQTVTLRCDPISGHDNLYWYRRVMGKEIKFLLHFVKESKQDESGMPNNRFLAERTGGTYSTLKVQPAELEDSGVYFCASSQGGTSGSLWDEQYFGPGTRLTVT.